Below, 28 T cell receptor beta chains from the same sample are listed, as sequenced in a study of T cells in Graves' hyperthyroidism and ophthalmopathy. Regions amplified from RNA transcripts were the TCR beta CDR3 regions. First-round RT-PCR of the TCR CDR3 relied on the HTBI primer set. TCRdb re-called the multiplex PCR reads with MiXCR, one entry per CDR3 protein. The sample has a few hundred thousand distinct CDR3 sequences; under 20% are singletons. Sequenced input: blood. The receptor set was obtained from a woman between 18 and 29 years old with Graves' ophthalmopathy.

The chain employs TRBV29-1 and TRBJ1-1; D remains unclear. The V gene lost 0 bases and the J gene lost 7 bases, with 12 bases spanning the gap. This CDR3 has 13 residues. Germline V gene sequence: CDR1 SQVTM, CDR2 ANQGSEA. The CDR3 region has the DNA TGCAGCGTTGAAGAGGGTTCCAGGAGTGAAGCTTTCTTT. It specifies CSVEEGSRSEAFF.

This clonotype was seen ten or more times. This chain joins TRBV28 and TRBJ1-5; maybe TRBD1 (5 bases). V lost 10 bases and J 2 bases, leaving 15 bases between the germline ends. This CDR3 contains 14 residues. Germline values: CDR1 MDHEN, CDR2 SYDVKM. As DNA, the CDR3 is TGTGCCACAAAGGGGCAGGGCGGCAATCAGCCCCAGCATTTT. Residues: CATKGQGGNQPQHF.

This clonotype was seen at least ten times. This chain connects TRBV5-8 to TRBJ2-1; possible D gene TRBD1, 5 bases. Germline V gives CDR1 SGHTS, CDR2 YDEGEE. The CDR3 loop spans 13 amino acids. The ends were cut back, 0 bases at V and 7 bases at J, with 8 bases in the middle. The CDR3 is CASSLARANEQFF. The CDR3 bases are TGTGCCAGCAGCTTGGCCAGGGCAAATGAGCAGTTCTTC.

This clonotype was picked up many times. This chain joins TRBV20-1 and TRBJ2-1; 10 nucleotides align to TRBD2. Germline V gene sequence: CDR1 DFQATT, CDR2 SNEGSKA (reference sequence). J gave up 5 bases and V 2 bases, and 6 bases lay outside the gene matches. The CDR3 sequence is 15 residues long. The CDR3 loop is CSARRTSGAHNEQFF. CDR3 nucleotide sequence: TGCAGTGCTAGACGGACTAGCGGAGCGCACAATGAGCAGTTCTTC.

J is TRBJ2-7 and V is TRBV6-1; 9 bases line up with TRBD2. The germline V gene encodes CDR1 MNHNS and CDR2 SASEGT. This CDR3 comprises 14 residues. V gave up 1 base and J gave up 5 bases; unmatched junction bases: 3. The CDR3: CASSEERGADEQYF. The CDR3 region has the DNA TGTGCCAGCAGTGAAGAGCGGGGGGCAGACGAGCAGTACTTC.

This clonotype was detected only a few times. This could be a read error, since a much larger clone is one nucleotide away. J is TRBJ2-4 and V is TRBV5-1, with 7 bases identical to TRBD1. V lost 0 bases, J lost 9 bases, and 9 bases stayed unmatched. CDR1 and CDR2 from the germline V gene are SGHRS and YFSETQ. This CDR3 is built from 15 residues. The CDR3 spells CASSLDGQETSIQYF. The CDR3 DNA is TGCGCCAGCAGCTTGGACGGACAGGAGACAAGCATTCAGTACTTC.

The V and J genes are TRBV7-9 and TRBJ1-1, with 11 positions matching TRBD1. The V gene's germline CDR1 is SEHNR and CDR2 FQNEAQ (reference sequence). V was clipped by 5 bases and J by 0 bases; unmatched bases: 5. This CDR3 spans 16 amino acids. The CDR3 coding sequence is TGTGCCAGCAGCGGGCCGGACAGGGGGCTGAACACTGAAGCTTTCTTT. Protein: CASSGPDRGLNTEAFF.

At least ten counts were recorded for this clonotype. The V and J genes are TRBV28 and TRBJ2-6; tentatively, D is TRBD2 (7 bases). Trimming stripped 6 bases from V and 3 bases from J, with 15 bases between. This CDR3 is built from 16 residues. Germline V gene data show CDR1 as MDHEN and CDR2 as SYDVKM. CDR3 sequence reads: CASSPPRGGGANVLTF. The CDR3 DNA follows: TGTGCCAGCAGCCCGCCGAGGGGGGGTGGGGCCAACGTCCTGACTTTC. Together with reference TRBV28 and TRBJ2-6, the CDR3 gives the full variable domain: DVKVTQSSRYLVKRTGEKVFLECVQDMDHENMFWYRQDPGLGLRLIYFSYDVKMKEKGDIPEGYSVSREKKERFSLILESASTNQTSMYLCASSPPRGGGANVLTFGAGSRLTVL.

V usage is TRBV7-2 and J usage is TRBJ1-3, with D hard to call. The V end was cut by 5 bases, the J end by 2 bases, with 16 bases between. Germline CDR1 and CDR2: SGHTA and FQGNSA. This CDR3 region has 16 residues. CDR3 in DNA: TGTGCCAGCAGCCCCACTCTCGACTCTGCTGGAAACACCATATATTTT. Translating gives CASSPTLDSAGNTIYF.

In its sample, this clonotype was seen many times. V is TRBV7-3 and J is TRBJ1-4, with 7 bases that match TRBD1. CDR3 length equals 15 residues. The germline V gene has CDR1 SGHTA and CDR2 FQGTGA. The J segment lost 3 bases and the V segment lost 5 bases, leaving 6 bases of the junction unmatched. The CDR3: CASSATGTANEKLFF. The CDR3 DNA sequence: TGTGCCAGCAGCGCGACCGGGACAGCTAATGAAAAACTGTTTTTT.

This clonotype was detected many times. CDR3 in DNA: TGCAGTGCTGAGGCTCCAGGAGCAAGCAATCAGCCCCAGCATTTT. This codes for CSAEAPGASNQPQHF. The rearrangement uses TRBV20-1 and TRBJ1-5; D not certain. The CDR3 has 15 residues. V gave up 5 bases and J gave up 1 base, with 15 bases separating them. Germline V gene lookup returns CDR1 DFQATT and CDR2 SNEGSKA (reference sequence).

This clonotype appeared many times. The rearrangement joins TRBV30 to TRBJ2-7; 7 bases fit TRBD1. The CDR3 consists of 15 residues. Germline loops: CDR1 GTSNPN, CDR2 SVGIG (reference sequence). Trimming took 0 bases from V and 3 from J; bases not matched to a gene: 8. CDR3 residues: CAWSVRRTGGYEQYF. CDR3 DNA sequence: TGTGCCTGGAGTGTACGGCGGACAGGAGGCTACGAGCAGTACTTC. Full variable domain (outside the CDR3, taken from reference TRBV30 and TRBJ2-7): SQTIHQWPATLVQPVGSPLSLECTVEGTSNPNLYWYRQAAGRGLQLLFYSVGIGQISSEVPQNLSASRPQDRQFILSSKKLLLSDSGFYLCAWSVRRTGGYEQYFGPGTRLTVT.

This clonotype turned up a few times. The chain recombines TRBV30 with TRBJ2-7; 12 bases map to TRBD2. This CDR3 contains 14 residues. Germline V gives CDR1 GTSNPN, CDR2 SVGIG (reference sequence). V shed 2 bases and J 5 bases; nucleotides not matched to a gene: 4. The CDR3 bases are TGTGCCTGGAGTCCTAGCGGGAGGGCGGACGAGCAGTACTTC. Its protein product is CAWSPSGRADEQYF.

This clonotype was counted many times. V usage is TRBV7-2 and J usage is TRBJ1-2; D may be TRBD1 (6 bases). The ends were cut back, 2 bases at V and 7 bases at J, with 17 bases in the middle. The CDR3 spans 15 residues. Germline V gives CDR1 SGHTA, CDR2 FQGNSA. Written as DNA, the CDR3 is TGTGCCAGCAGCTTAAGGGGGAACAGGGACGGTGGCTACACCTTC. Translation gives CASSLRGNRDGGYTF.

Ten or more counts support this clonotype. CDR3 nucleotide sequence: TGTGCCAGCAGTGCGGGACTAGCAGATACGCAGTATTTT. It yields the protein CASSAGLADTQYF. The chain combines TRBV2 with TRBJ2-3; 8 bases match TRBD2. The CDR3 spans 13 residues. J lost 4 bases, V lost 4 bases, and 1 base had no gene match. Germline loops: CDR1 SNHLY, CDR2 FYNNEI.

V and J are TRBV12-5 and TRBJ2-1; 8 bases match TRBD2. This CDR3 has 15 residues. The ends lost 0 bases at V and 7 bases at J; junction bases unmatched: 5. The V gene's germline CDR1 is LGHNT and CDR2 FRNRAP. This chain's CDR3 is CASGLVLGGRNEQFF. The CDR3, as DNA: TGTGCTAGTGGTTTGGTACTGGGCGGGAGGAATGAGCAGTTCTTC. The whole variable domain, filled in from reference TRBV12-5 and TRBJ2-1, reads DARVTQTPRHKVTEMGQEVTMRCQPILGHNTVFWYRQTMMQGLELLAYFRNRAPLDDSGMPKDRFSAEMPDATLATLKIQPSEPRDSAVYFCASGLVLGGRNEQFFGPGTRLTVL.

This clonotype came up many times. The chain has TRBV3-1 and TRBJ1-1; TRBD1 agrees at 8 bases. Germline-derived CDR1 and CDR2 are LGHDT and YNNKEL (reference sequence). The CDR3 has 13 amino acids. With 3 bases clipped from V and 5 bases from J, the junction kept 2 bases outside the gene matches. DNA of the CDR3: TGTGCCAGCAGCCATGGGACAGGAACTGAAGCTTTCTTT. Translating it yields CASSHGTGTEAFF.

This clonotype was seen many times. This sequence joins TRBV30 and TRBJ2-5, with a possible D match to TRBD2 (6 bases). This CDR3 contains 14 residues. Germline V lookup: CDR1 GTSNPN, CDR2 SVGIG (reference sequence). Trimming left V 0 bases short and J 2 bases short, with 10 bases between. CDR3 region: CAWSVGGTQETQYF. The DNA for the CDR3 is TGTGCCTGGAGTGTAGGCGGGACTCAAGAGACCCAGTACTTC. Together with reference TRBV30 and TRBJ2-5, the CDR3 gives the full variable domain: SQTIHQWPATLVQPVGSPLSLECTVEGTSNPNLYWYRQAAGRGLQLLFYSVGIGQISSEVPQNLSASRPQDRQFILSSKKLLLSDSGFYLCAWSVGGTQETQYFGPGTRLLVL.

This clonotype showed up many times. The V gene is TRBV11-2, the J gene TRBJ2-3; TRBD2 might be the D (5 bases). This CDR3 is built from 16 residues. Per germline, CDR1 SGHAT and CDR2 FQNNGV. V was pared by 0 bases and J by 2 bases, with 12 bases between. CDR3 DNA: TGTGCCAGCAGCTTAGAGCCGGGGTTAATCACAGATACGCAGTATTTT. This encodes CASSLEPGLITDTQYF.

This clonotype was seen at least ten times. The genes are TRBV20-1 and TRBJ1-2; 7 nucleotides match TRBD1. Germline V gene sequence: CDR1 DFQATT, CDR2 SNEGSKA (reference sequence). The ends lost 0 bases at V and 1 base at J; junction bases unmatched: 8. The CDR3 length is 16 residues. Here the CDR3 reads CSARDSSTGLNYGYTF. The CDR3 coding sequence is TGCAGTGCTAGAGATTCATCGACAGGGCTTAACTATGGCTACACCTTC.

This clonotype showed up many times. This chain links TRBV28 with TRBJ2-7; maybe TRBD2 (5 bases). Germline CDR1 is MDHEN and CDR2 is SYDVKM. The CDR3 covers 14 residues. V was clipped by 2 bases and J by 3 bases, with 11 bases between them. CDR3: CASSLRGSYYEQYF. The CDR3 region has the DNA TGTGCCAGCAGTTTACGGGGTTCTTACTACGAGCAGTACTTC.

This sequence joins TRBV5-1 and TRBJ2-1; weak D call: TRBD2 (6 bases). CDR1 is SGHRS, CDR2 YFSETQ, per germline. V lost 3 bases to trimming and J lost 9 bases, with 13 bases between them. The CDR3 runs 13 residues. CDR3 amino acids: CASSWGDLGEQFF. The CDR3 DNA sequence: TGCGCCAGCAGCTGGGGGGACCTCGGTGAGCAGTTCTTC.

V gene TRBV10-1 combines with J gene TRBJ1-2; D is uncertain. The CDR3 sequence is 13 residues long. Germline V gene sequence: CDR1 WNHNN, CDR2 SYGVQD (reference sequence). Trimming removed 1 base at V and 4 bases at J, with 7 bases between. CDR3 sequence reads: CASSEFSSYGYTF. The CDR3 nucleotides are TGCGCCAGCAGTGAGTTCTCAAGCTATGGCTACACCTTC.

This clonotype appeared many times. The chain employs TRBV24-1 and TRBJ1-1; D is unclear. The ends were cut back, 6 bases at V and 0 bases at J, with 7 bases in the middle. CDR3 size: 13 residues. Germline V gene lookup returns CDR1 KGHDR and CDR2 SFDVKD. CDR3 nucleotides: TGTGCCACCAGTTCCGGGGTGAACACTGAAGCTTTCTTT. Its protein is CATSSGVNTEAFF.

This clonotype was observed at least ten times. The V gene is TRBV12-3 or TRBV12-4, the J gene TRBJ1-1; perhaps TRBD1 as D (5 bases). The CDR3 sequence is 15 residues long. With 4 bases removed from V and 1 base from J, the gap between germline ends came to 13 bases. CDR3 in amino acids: CASSSLGHPNTEAFF. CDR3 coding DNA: TGTGCCAGCAGTTCCCTCGGACATCCGAACACTGAAGCTTTCTTT.

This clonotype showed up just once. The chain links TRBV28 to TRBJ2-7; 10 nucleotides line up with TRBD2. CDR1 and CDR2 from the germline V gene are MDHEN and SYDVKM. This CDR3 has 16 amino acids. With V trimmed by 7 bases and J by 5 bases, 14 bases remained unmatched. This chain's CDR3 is CASTLAGGQARDEQYF. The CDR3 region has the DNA TGTGCCAGCACCTTAGCGGGAGGCCAGGCAAGGGACGAGCAGTACTTC.

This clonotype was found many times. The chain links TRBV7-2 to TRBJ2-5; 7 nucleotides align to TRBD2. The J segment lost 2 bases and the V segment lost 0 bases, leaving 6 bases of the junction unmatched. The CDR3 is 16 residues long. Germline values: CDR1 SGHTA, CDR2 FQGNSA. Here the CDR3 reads CASSLAGGLPQETQYF. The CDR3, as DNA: TGTGCCAGCAGCTTAGCGGGAGGGCTACCTCAAGAGACCCAGTACTTC.

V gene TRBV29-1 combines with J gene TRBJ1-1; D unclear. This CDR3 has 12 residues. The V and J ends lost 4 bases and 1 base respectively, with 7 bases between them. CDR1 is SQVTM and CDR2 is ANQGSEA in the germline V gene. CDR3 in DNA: TGCAGCGTTGTGGCCCCGAACACTGAAGCTTTCTTT. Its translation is CSVVAPNTEAFF.